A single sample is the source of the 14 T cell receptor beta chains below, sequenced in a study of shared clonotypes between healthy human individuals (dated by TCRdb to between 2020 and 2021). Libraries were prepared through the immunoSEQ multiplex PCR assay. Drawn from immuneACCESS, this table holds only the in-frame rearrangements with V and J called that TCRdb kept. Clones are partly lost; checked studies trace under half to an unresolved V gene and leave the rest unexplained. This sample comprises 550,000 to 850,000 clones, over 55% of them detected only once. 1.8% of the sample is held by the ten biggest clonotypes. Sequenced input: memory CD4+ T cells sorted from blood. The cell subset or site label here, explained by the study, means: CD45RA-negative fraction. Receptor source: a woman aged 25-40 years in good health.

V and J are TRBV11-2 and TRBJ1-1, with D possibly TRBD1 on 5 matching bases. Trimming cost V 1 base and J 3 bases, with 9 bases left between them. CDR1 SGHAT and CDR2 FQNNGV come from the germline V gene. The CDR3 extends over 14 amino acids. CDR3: CASSLGRGDTEAFF. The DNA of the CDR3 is TGTGCCAGCAGCTTAGGAAGGGGAGACACTGAAGCTTTCTTT.

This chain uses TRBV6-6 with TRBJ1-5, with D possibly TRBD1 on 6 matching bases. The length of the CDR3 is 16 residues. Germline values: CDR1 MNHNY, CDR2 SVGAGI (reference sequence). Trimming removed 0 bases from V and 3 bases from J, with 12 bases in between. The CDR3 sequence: CASSYSTQGTNQPQHF. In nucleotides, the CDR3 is TGTGCCAGCAGTTACTCGACGCAGGGGACCAATCAGCCCCAGCATTTT.

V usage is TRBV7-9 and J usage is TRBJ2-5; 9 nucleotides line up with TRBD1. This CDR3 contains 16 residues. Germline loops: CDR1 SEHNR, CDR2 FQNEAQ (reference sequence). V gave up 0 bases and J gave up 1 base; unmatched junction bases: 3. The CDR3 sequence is CASSLAGTGSQETQYF. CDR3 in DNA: TGTGCCAGCAGCTTAGCGGGGACAGGGTCCCAAGAGACCCAGTACTTC.

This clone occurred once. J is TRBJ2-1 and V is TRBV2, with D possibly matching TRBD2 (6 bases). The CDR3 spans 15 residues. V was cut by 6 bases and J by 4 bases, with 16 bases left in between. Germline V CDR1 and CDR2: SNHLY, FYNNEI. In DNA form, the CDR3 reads TGTGCCAGCAGCCGGGAGCCAGATCCTTACAATGAGCAGTTCTTC. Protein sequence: CASSREPDPYNEQFF.

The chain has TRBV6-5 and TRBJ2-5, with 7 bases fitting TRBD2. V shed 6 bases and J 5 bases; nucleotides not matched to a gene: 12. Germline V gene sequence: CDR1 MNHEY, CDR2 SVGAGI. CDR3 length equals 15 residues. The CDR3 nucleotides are TGTGCCAGCAGACCCAGCGGGATGGCGAGGGAGACCCAGTACTTC. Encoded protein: CASRPSGMARETQYF.

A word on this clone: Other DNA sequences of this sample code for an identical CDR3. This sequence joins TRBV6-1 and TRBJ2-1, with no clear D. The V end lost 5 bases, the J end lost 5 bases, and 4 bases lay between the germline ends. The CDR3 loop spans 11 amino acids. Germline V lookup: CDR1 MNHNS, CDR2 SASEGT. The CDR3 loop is CASSRNNEQFF. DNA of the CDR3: TGTGCCAGCAGTCGTAACAATGAGCAGTTCTTC.

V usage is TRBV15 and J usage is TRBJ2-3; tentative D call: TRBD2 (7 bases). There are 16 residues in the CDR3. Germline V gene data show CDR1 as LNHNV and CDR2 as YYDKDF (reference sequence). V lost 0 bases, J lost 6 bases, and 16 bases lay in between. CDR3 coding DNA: TGTGCCACCAGCAGAGATGGCTACGGGGGGCTGGATACGCAGTATTTT. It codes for CATSRDGYGGLDTQYF.

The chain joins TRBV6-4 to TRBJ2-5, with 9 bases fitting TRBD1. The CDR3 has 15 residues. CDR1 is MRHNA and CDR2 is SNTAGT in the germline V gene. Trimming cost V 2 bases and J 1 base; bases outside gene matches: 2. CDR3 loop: CASSDTGGGQETQYF. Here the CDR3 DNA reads TGTGCCAGCAGTGACACAGGGGGCGGCCAAGAGACCCAGTACTTC.

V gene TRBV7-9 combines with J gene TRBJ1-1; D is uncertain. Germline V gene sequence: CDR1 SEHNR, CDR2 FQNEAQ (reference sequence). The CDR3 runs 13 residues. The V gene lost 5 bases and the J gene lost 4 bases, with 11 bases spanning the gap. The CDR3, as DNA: TGTGCCAGCAGCGGATCAGGCTTCACTGAAGCTTTCTTT. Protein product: CASSGSGFTEAFF.

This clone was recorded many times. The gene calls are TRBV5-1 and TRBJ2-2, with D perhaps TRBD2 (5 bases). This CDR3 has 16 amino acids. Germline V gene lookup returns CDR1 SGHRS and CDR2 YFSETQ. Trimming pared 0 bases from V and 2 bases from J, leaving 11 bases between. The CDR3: CASSLASLENTGELFF. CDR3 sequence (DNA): TGCGCCAGCAGCTTGGCCTCACTAGAAAACACCGGGGAGCTGTTTTTT.

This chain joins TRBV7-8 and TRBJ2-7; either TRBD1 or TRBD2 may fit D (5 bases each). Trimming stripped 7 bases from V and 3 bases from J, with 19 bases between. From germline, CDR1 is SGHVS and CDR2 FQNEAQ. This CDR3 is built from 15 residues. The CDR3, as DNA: TGTGCCAGCACCGAATCCGGGACGGCGAACTACGAGCAGTACTTC. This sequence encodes CASTESGTANYEQYF. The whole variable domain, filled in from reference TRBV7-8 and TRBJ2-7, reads GAGVSQSPRYKVAKRGQDVALRCDPISGHVSLFWYQQALGQGPEFLTYFQNEAQLDKSGLPSDRFFAERPEGSVSTLKIQRTQQEDSAVYLCASTESGTANYEQYFGPGTRLTVT.

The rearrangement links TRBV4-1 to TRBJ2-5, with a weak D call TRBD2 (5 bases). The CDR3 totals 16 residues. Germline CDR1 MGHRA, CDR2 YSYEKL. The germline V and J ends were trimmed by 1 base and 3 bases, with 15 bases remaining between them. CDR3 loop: CASSQVASLREETQYF. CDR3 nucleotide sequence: TGCGCCAGCAGCCAAGTCGCAAGTTTGCGGGAAGAGACCCAGTACTTC.

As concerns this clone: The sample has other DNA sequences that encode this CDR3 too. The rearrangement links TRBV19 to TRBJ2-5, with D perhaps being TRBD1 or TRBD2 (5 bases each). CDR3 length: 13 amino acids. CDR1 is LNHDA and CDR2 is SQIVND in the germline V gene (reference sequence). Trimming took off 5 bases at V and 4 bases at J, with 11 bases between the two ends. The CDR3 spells CASSGTRRETQYF. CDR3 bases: TGTGCCAGTAGTGGGACCAGGCGAGAGACCCAGTACTTC.

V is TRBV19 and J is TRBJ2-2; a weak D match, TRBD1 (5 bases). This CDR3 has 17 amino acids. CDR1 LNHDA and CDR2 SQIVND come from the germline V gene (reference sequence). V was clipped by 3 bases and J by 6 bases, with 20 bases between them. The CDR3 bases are TGTGCCAGTAGTATTCCCCGTGGGCAGGGATGGTCCGGGGAGCTGTTTTTT. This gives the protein CASSIPRGQGWSGELFF. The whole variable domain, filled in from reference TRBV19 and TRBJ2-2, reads DGGITQSPKYLFRKEGQNVTLSCEQNLNHDAMYWYRQDPGQGLRLIYYSQIVNDFQKGDIAEGYSVSREKKESFPLTVTSAQKNPTAFYLCASSIPRGQGWSGELFFGEGSRLTVL.